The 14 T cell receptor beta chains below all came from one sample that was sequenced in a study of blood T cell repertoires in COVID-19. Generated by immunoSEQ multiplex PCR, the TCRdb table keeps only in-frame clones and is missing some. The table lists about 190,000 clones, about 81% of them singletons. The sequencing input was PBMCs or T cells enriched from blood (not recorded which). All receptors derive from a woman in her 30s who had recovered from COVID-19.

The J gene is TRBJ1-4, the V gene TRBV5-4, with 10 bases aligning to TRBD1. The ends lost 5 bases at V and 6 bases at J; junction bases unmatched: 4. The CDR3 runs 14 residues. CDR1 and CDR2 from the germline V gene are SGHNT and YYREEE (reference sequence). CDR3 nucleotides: TGTGCCAGCAGTGACGGGACAGGGGATGAAAAACTGTTTTTT. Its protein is CASSDGTGDEKLFF.

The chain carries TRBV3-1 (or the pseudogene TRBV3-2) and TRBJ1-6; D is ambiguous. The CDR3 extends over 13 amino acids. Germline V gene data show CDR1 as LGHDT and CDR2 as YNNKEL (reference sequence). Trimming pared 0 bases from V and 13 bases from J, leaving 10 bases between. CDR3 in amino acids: CASSQEARGPLHF. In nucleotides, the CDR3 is TGTGCCAGCAGCCAAGAAGCACGCGGGCCCCTCCACTTT.

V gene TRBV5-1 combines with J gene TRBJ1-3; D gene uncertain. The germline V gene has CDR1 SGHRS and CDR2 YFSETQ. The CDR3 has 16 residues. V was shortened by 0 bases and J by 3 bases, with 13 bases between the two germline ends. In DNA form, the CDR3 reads TGCGCCAGCAGCTTGGGCGGGGTACTGAGTGGAAACACCATATATTTT. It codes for CASSLGGVLSGNTIYF.

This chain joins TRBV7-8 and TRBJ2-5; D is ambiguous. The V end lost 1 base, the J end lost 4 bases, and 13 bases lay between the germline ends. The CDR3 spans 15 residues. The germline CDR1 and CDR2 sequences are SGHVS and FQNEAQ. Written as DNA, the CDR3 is TGTGCCAGCAGCTTAGATCTCTCCGCCGGAGAGACCCAGTACTTC. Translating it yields CASSLDLSAGETQYF.

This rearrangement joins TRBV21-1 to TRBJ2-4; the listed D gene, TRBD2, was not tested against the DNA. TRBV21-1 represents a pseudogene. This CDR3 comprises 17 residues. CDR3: CASSIPGLAGALNIQYF. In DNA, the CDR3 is TGTGCCAGCAGCATTCCGGGACTAGCGGGAGCATTGAACATTCAGTACTTC.

CDR3 in amino acids: CASSQRGRGAEAFF. The CDR3 DNA follows: TGTGCCAGCAGCCAAAGGGGGCGGGGCGCTGAAGCTTTCTTT. The chain employs TRBV14 and TRBJ1-1, with 7 bases aligning to TRBD1. This CDR3 is built from 14 residues. The V segment lost 2 bases and the J segment 6 bases; nucleotides outside the gene matches: 6. Germline V CDR1 and CDR2: SGHDN, FVKESK.

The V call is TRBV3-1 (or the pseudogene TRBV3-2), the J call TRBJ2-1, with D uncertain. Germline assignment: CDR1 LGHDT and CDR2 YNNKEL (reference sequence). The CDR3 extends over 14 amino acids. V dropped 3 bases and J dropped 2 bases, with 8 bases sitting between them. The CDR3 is CASSHSNTYNEQFF. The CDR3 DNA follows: TGTGCCAGCAGCCACTCGAACACCTACAATGAGCAGTTCTTC.

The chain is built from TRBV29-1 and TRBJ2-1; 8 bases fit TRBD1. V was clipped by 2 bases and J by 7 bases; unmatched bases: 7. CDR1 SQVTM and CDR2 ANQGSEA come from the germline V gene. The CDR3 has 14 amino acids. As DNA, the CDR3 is TGCAGCGTTGAAATGGACAGGGATGGGAATGAGCAGTTCTTC. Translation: CSVEMDRDGNEQFF.

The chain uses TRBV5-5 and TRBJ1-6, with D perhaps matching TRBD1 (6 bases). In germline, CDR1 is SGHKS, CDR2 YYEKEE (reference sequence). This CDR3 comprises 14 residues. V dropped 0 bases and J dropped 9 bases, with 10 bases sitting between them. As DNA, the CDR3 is TGTGCCAGCAGCTTGGAGGGGGGGAGTTCACCCCTCCACTTT. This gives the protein CASSLEGGSSPLHF.

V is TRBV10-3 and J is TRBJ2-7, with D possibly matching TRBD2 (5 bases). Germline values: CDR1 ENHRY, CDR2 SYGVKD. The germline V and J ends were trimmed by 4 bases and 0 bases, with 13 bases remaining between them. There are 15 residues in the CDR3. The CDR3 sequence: CAISVTSQSSYEQYF. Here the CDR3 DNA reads TGTGCCATCAGTGTAACTAGTCAAAGCTCCTACGAGCAGTACTTC.

CDR3 nucleotides: TGTGCCAGCAGCCGGCGAGGCGGGGCTAGCACAGATACGCAGTATTTT. Translation: CASSRRGGASTDTQYF. This chain links TRBV3-1 (or the pseudogene TRBV3-2) with TRBJ2-3; possibly TRBD2 for D (6 bases). Trimming removed 4 bases from V and 0 bases from J, with 14 bases in between. Looked up from germline, CDR1 is LGHDT and CDR2 is YNNKEL (reference sequence). The length of the CDR3 is 16 residues.

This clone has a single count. The CDR3 loop is CASSQVDSEQYF. CDR3 DNA: TGTGCCAGCAGCCAAGTTGATAGCGAGCAGTACTTC. This sequence joins TRBV3-1 (or the pseudogene TRBV3-2) and TRBJ2-7; D uncertain. Trimming removed 1 base from V and 6 bases from J, with 7 bases in between. In germline, CDR1 is LGHDT, CDR2 YNNKEL (reference sequence). The length of the CDR3 is 12 residues.

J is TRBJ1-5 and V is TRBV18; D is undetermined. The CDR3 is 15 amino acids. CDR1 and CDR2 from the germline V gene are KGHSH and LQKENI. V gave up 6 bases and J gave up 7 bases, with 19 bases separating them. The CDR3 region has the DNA TGTGCCAGCTCTAGCGGAGGGAACTGGTTCCAGCCCCAGCATTTT. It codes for CASSSGGNWFQPQHF.

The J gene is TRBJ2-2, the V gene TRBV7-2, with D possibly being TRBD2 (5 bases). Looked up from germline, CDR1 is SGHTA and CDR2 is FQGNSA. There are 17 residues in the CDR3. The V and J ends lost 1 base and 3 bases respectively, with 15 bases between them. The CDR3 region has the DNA TGTGCCAGCAGCTTAGAAAGTGGGAGAATTTACACCGGGGAGCTGTTTTTT. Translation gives CASSLESGRIYTGELFF.